The clone carrying this TCR beta chain counts as large. The sample originates from a study of PD-L1 blockade in urothelial cancer. Assay: immunoSEQ multiplex PCR; the TCRdb copy retains only in-frame clones and omits some. This sample has around 2,500 clones, with under 40% found just once. The germline V and J ends were trimmed by 3 bases and 5 bases, with 16 bases remaining between them. The CDR3 consists of 15 residues. The clonotype comes from a man in his sixties or seventies with urothelial cancer. J is TRBJ1-1 and V is TRBV23-1; D unresolved. TRBV23-1 is annotated as an ORF whose role is uncertain. Source: tumor tissue, taken before atezolizumab (anti-PD-L1) treatment. CDR3: CASSHPHSRGTEAFF. DNA for the CDR3: TGCGCCAGCAGTCACCCACACTCGCGGGGAACTGAAGCTTTCTTT.